Listed below are T cell receptor beta chains from one sample, sequenced in a study of shared clonotypes between healthy human individuals. Measured with immunoSEQ multiplex PCR; TCRdb has only the in-frame clones, and not every one. The sample shows some 2,000,000 clones, 85% to 95% of them seen only once. The sample consisted of naive CD4+ T cells sorted from blood. Receptor source: a man between 18 and 35 years old in good health. Each CDR3 is given with its conserved first and last residue. A D gene is named only where the DNA matches it firmly. Some rows mark clone size as missing; the rest say once, few, many or name a class of expanded clone.

clone size: NA; D gene: NA; J gene: TRBJ1-1; V gene: TRBV6-5; CDR3 DNA: TGTGCCAGCAGTTACTCCAACCGAGACATGAACACTGAAGCTTTCTTT; CDR3 protein: CASSYSNRDMNTEAFF
clone size: NA; D gene: TRBD2; J gene: TRBJ2-7; V gene: TRBV30; CDR3 DNA: TGTGCCTGGAGTGATAGCGGGGGGTACGAGCAGTACTTC; CDR3 protein: CAWSDSGGYEQYF
clone size: NA; D gene: NA; J gene: TRBJ1-5; V gene: TRBV5-1; CDR3 DNA: TGCGCCAGCAGCGAAGGGACGGTCTTTAGCAATCAGCCCCAGCATTTT; CDR3 protein: CASSEGTVFSNQPQHF
clone size: few; D gene: TRBD2; J gene: TRBJ2-1; V gene: TRBV7-8; CDR3 DNA: TGTGCCAGCAGCTGGGGGACTAGGACTAGTACGACCAATGAGCAGTTCTTC; CDR3 protein: CASSWGTRTSTTNEQFF
clone size: NA; D gene: NA; J gene: TRBJ1-1; V gene: TRBV30; CDR3 DNA: TGTGCCTGGAGTACCAGACCGGGGGCTTTCTTT; CDR3 protein: CAWSTRPGAFF
clone size: NA; D gene: NA; J gene: TRBJ1-2; V gene: TRBV7-2; CDR3 DNA: TGTGCCAGCAGCCCCATTGCACCTGTTCGGTATGGCTACACCTTC; CDR3 protein: CASSPIAPVRYGYTF
clone size: NA; D gene: TRBD1; J gene: TRBJ2-2; V gene: TRBV5-1; CDR3 DNA: TGCGCCAGCAGCCCGAGGACAGGGGGCGCCGCCGGGGAGCTGTTTTTT; CDR3 protein: CASSPRTGGAAGELFF
clone size: once; D gene: TRBD2; J gene: TRBJ2-7; V gene: TRBV6-7; CDR3 DNA: TGTGCCAGCAGTTACTCCGCGGGACTAAACTACGAGCAGTACTTC; CDR3 protein: CASSYSAGLNYEQYF
clone size: NA; D gene: NA; J gene: TRBJ1-1; V gene: TRBV20-1; CDR3 DNA: TGCAGTGCTACGAGGGGCCCTGAAGCTTTCTTT; CDR3 protein: CSATRGPEAFF
clone size: NA; D gene: NA; J gene: TRBJ1-5; V gene: TRBV7-9; CDR3 DNA: TGTGCCAGCAGCTTATCCGAAATGGCACAGCCCCAGCATTTT; CDR3 protein: CASSLSEMAQPQHF
clone size: NA; D gene: TRBD1; J gene: TRBJ1-4; V gene: TRBV6-1; CDR3 DNA: TGTGCCAGCAGTGATTTGGTAGGGGGCGGAACTAATGAAAAACTGTTTTTT; CDR3 protein: CASSDLVGGGTNEKLFF
clone size: once; D gene: NA; J gene: TRBJ1-5; V gene: TRBV19; CDR3 DNA: TGTGCCAGTAGTATAGTGGGTGAGGGAACATATCAGCCCCAGCATTTT; CDR3 protein: CASSIVGEGTYQPQHF
clone size: NA; D gene: NA; J gene: TRBJ1-6; V gene: TRBV7-9; CDR3 DNA: TGTGCCAGCAGCCGACAGTACGATAATTCACCCCTCCACTTT; CDR3 protein: CASSRQYDNSPLHF
clone size: NA; D gene: TRBD1; J gene: TRBJ2-5; V gene: TRBV27; CDR3 DNA: TGTGCCAGCAGTTTTTCAGGGGGCAAGGAGACCCAGTACTTC; CDR3 protein: CASSFSGGKETQYF
clone size: NA; D gene: TRBD1; J gene: TRBJ1-2; V gene: TRBV9; CDR3 DNA: TGTGCCAGCAGCACAGGACGGGGACAGGGGTGTGGCTACACCTTC; CDR3 protein: CASSTGRGQGCGYTF
clone size: NA; D gene: TRBD2; J gene: TRBJ2-7; V gene: TRBV30; CDR3 DNA: TGTGCCTGGAGCTCCCCGGGACTAGCGGGGGGGCGCGAGCAGTACTTC; CDR3 protein: CAWSSPGLAGGREQYF
clone size: NA; D gene: NA; J gene: TRBJ1-5; V gene: TRBV2; CDR3 DNA: TGTGCCAGCAGTGATGGGGACCTTTTAATTCCTAGCAATCAGCCCCAGCATTTT; CDR3 protein: CASSDGDLLIPSNQPQHF
clone size: NA; D gene: TRBD2; J gene: TRBJ2-4; V gene: TRBV19; CDR3 DNA: TGTGCCAGTAGTACGGGACTAGACGGTAACATTCAGTACTTC; CDR3 protein: CASSTGLDGNIQYF
clone size: NA; D gene: TRBD1; J gene: TRBJ1-1; V gene: TRBV7-9; CDR3 DNA: TGTGCCAGCAGTTTTGACAGGGGCACTGAAGCTTTCTTT; CDR3 protein: CASSFDRGTEAFF
clone size: once; D gene: NA; J gene: TRBJ2-5; V gene: TRBV4-1; CDR3 DNA: TGCGCCAGCAGCCAAGTTCCCAGGAGGGCCGCCCAAGAGACCCAGTACTTC; CDR3 protein: CASSQVPRRAAQETQYF
clone size: NA; D gene: NA; J gene: TRBJ1-5; V gene: TRBV6-5; CDR3 DNA: TGTGCCAGCACCTCCCTTGGGAAGGGGAATCAGCCCCAGCATTTT; CDR3 protein: CASTSLGKGNQPQHF
clone size: NA; D gene: TRBD1; J gene: TRBJ1-2; V gene: TRBV4-1; CDR3 DNA: TGCGCCAGCAGCCAGTTTATGGGACAGGGGACCCCACATGGCTACACCTTC; CDR3 protein: CASSQFMGQGTPHGYTF
clone size: NA; D gene: NA; J gene: TRBJ2-3; V gene: TRBV6-1; CDR3 DNA: TGTGCCAGCAGCCTAGGGGAGGTTCGCACAGATACGCAGTATTTT; CDR3 protein: CASSLGEVRTDTQYF
clone size: NA; D gene: NA; J gene: TRBJ1-4; V gene: TRBV5-6; CDR3 DNA: TGTGCCAGCAGCTTAGGAGCAACAGAAGGAAAACTGTTTTTT; CDR3 protein: CASSLGATEGKLFF
clone size: NA; D gene: NA; J gene: TRBJ2-2; V gene: TRBV29-1; CDR3 DNA: TGCAGCGTTGACGTTGGAAGCACCGGGGAGCTGTTTTTT; CDR3 protein: CSVDVGSTGELFF
clone size: NA; D gene: TRBD1; J gene: TRBJ2-7; V gene: TRBV29-1; CDR3 DNA: TGCAGCGTTGTGGGCCCGGGACAGTTGGCCGAGCAGTACTTC; CDR3 protein: CSVVGPGQLAEQYF
clone size: NA; D gene: TRBD1; J gene: TRBJ2-3; V gene: TRBV9; CDR3 DNA: TGTGCCAGCAGCGTGACAGGGGGCGCGCATACGCAGTATTTT; CDR3 protein: CASSVTGGAHTQYF
clone size: NA; D gene: TRBD1; J gene: TRBJ1-2; V gene: TRBV9; CDR3 DNA: TGTGCCAGCAGCGTAGCTAGTCAGGGGGGCGGTGGCTACACCTTC; CDR3 protein: CASSVASQGGGGYTF
clone size: NA; D gene: NA; J gene: TRBJ2-5; V gene: TRBV5-1; CDR3 DNA: TGCGCCAGCAGCCATGGAGAGACCCAGTACTTC; CDR3 protein: CASSHGETQYF
clone size: NA; D gene: TRBD1; J gene: TRBJ2-1; V gene: TRBV19; CDR3 DNA: TGTGCCAGTAGTATAGACGGACAGGGGGCGCGAAATGAGCAGTTCTTC; CDR3 protein: CASSIDGQGARNEQFF
clone size: NA; D gene: NA; J gene: TRBJ1-3; V gene: TRBV19; CDR3 DNA: TGTGCCAGTAGTCCAGGGGTTAGCGCTGGAAACACCATATATTTT; CDR3 protein: CASSPGVSAGNTIYF
clone size: NA; D gene: NA; J gene: TRBJ1-1; V gene: TRBV6-5; CDR3 DNA: TGTGCCAGCAGTTACTCTCGCAGGGCGGACACTGAAGCTTTCTTT; CDR3 protein: CASSYSRRADTEAFF
clone size: NA; D gene: NA; J gene: TRBJ2-1; V gene: TRBV6-5; CDR3 DNA: TGTGCCAGCAGTTACCGGCCCGGCAGTACCTACAATGAGCAGTTCTTC; CDR3 protein: CASSYRPGSTYNEQFF
clone size: NA; D gene: NA; J gene: TRBJ1-3; V gene: TRBV5-1; CDR3 DNA: TGCGCCAGCAGCTTGGAAAACTCTGGAAACACCATATATTTT; CDR3 protein: CASSLENSGNTIYF
clone size: NA; D gene: TRBD1; J gene: TRBJ1-1; V gene: TRBV9; CDR3 DNA: TGTGCCAGCAGCCTTGACAGGGGCTCGAAGGACACTGAAGCTTTCTTT; CDR3 protein: CASSLDRGSKDTEAFF
clone size: NA; D gene: TRBD2; J gene: TRBJ2-3; V gene: TRBV6-6; CDR3 DNA: TGTGCCAGCACCGGGACTAGCTTGAGCACAGATACGCAGTATTTT; CDR3 protein: CASTGTSLSTDTQYF
clone size: once; D gene: TRBD1; J gene: TRBJ1-2; V gene: TRBV5-1; CDR3 DNA: TGCGCCAGCAGCGAAGGACAGGGATCTAACTATGGCTACACCTTC; CDR3 protein: CASSEGQGSNYGYTF
clone size: NA; D gene: TRBD1; J gene: TRBJ2-5; V gene: TRBV5-1; CDR3 DNA: TGCGCCAGCAGCTTTAGTGGGCAGGGGGTCGAGACCCAGTACTTC; CDR3 protein: CASSFSGQGVETQYF
clone size: NA; D gene: TRBD1; J gene: TRBJ1-5; V gene: TRBV4-1; CDR3 DNA: TGCGCCAGCAGCCCGGAAGGACAGGGGAATCAGCCCCAGCATTTT; CDR3 protein: CASSPEGQGNQPQHF
clone size: NA; D gene: NA; J gene: TRBJ1-2; V gene: TRBV4-3; CDR3 DNA: TGCGCCAGCAGCCAAGATAAAGAAGGGTGGGTCTATGGCTACACCTTC; CDR3 protein: CASSQDKEGWVYGYTF
clone size: NA; D gene: TRBD1; J gene: TRBJ2-1; V gene: TRBV16; CDR3 DNA: TGTGCCAGCAGCCAGAGGACAGGCTCCCCGAAGCAGTTCTTC; CDR3 protein: CASSQRTGSPKQFF
clone size: NA; D gene: TRBD1; J gene: TRBJ1-2; V gene: TRBV10-3; CDR3 DNA: TGTGCCATCAGTGACTCCACAGGGGCTGGCTACACCTTC; CDR3 protein: CAISDSTGAGYTF